This TCR beta chain appears in the sequencing data of a study of cytotoxic CD8 clonotypes in ibrutinib-treated CLL. Method: immunoSEQ multiplex PCR; TCRdb's copy keeps in-frame clones and lacks some. The repertoire includes under 300,000 clones, under 75% of them detected once, and 15% to 19% sits in the top ten. This clone was detected a few times. What it binds is unknown. The study's findings and limits: Timing of sampling differed between sustained-remission and progressing patients. Among the clonotypes, public ones were uncommon and contracted or held stable on treatment.

Trimming took off 4 bases at V and 0 bases at J, with 13 bases between the two ends. The length of the CDR3 is 15 residues. Per the germline V gene, CDR1 is SGDLS and CDR2 is YYNGEE. The chain is built from TRBV9 and TRBJ1-1, with a weak D call TRBD1 (6 bases). The source material was PBMCs, sampled after 24 months of ibrutinib treatment. This receptor was obtained from a human donor with chronic lymphocytic leukemia. The CDR3 nucleotides are TGTGCCAGCAGCCACTATGGACAGATGAACACTGAAGCTTTCTTT. Protein sequence: CASSHYGQMNTEAFF.